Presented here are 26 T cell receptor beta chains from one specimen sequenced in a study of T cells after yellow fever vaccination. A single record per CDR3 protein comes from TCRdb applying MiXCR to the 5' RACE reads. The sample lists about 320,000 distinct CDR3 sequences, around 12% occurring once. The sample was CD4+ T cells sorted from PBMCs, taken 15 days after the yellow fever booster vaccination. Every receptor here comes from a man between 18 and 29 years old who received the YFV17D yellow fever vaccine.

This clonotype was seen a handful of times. The DNA for the CDR3 is TGTGCCAGCAGCTTAGCGGGACAGGTAAAAGCCTACGAGCAGTACTTC. Protein sequence: CASSLAGQVKAYEQYF. The rearrangement joins TRBV7-2 to TRBJ2-7; 8 nucleotides match TRBD1. V trimming: 0 bases; J trimming: 2 bases; junction bases outside the gene matches: 6. The CDR3 contains 16 residues. Germline CDR1 SGHTA, CDR2 FQGNSA.

CDR3: CASSLGLAGGLTYNEQFF. The CDR3 nucleotides are TGTGCCAGCAGCCTCGGACTAGCGGGGGGGCTGACCTACAATGAGCAGTTCTTC. The rearrangement links TRBV7-8 to TRBJ2-1; the match to TRBD2 covers 15 bases. This CDR3 is built from 18 residues. The V gene's germline CDR1 is SGHVS and CDR2 FQNEAQ. The trim removed 5 bases at V and 2 bases at J, leaving 7 bases unmatched.

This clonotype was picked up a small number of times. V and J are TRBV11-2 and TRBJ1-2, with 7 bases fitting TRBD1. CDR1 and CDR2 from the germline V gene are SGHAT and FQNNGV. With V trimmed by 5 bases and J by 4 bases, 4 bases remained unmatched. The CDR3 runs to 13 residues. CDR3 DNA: TGTGCCAGCAGCGCAGGGGGGGTCTATGGCTACACCTTC. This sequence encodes CASSAGGVYGYTF.

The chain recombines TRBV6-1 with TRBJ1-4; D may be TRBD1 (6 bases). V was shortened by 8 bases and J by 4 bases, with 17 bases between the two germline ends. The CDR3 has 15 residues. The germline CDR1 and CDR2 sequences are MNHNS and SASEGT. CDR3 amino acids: CASEGEGQNNEKLFF. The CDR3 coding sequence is TGTGCCAGCGAGGGTGAGGGACAAAATAATGAAAAACTGTTTTTT.

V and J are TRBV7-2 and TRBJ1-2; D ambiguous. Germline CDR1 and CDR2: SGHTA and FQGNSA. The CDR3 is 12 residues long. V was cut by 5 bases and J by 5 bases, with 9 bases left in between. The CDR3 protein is CASSPQTYGYTF. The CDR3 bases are TGTGCCAGCAGCCCCCAGACTTATGGCTACACCTTC.

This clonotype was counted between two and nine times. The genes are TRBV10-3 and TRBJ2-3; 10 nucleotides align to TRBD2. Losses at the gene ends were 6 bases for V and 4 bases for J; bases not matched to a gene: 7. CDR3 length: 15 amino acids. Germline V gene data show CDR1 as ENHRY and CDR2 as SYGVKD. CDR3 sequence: CAIRTSGGAPDTQYF. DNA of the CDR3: TGTGCCATCAGGACGAGCGGGGGGGCCCCAGATACGCAGTATTTT.

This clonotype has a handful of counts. The CDR3 nucleotides read TGTGCCAGCAGCTTAATAGGTTTATATCGGACTGAAGCTTTCTTT. Protein product: CASSLIGLYRTEAFF. The rearrangement joins TRBV7-3 to TRBJ1-1; D is unclear. V gave up 1 base and J gave up 5 bases, with 14 bases separating them. Germline V gene sequence: CDR1 SGHTA, CDR2 FQGTGA. The CDR3 covers 15 residues.

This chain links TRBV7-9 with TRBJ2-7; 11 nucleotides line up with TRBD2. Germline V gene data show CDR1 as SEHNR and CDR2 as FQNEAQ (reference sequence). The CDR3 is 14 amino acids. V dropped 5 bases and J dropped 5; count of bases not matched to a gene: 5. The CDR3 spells CASSPGLAVDEQYV. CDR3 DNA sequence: TGTGCCAGCAGCCCGGGACTAGCGGTTGACGAGCAGTACGTC.

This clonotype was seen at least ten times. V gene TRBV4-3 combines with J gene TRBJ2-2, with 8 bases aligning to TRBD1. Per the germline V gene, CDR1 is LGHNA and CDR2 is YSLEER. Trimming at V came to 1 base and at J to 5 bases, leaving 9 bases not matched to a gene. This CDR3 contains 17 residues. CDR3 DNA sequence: TGCGCCAGCAGCCAAGCTCCTACAGGGGGGAGTACCGGGGAGCTGTTTTTT. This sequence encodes CASSQAPTGGSTGELFF.

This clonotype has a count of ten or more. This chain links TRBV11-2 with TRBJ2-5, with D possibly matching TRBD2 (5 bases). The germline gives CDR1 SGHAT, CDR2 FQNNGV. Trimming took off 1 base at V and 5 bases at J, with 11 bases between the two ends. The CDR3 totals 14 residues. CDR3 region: CASSLVRGRETQYF. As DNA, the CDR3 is TGTGCCAGCAGCTTAGTTCGGGGTCGGGAGACCCAGTACTTC.

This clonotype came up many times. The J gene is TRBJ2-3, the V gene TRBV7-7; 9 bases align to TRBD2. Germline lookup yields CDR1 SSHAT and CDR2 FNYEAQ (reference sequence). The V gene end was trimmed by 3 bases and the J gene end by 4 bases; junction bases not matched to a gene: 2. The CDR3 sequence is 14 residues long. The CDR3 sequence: CASSFSSGADTQYF. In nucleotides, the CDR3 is TGTGCCAGCAGCTTCTCTAGCGGGGCAGATACGCAGTATTTT.

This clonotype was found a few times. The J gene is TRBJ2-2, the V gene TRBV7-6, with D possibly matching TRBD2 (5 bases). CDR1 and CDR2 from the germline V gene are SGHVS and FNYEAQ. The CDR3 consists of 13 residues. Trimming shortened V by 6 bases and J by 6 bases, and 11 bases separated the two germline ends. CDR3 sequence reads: CASRGRIAGELFF. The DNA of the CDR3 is TGTGCCAGCAGAGGGAGAATCGCCGGGGAGCTGTTTTTT.

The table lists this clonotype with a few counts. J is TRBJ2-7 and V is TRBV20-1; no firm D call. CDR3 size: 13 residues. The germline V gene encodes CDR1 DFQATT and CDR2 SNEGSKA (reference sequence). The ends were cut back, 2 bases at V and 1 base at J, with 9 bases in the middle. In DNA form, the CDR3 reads TGCAGTGCTAGACCTTCACTATCCTACGAGCAGTACTTC. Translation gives CSARPSLSYEQYF.

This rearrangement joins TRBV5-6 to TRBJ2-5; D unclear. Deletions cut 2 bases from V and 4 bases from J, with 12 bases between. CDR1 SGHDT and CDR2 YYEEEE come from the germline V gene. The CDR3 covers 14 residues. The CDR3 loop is CASSFRKVRETQYF. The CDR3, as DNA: TGTGCCAGCAGCTTTCGGAAGGTCCGAGAGACCCAGTACTTC.

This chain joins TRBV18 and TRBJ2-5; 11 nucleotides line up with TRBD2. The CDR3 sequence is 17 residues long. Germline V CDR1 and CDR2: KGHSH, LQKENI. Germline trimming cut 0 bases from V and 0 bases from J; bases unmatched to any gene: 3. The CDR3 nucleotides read TGTGCCAGCTCACCACCGGCTAGCGGGGGGTACCAAGAGACCCAGTACTTC. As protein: CASSPPASGGYQETQYF.

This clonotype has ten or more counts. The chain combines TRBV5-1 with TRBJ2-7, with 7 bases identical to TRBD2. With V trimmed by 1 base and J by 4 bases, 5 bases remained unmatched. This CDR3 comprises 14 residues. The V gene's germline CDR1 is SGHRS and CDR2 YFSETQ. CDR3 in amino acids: CASSLTGGRYEQYF. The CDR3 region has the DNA TGCGCCAGCAGCTTGACGGGGGGACGATACGAGCAGTACTTC.

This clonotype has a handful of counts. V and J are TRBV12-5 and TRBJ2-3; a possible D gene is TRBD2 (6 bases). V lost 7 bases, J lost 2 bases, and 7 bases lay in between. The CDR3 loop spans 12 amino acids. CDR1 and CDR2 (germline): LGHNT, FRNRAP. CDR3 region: CASAGLTDTQYF. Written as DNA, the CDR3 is TGTGCTAGTGCGGGACTCACAGATACGCAGTATTTT.

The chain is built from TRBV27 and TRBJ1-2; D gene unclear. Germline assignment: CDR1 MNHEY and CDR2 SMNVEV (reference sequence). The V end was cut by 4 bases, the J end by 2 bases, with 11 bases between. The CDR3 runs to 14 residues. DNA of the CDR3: TGTGCCAGCAGTTCGCTTACAGTCAACTATGGCTACACCTTC. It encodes CASSSLTVNYGYTF.

The CDR3 coding sequence is TGTGCCAGCAGCGTAGGCGGGGGGATCGGAGATACGCAGTATTTT. This sequence encodes CASSVGGGIGDTQYF. J is TRBJ2-3 and V is TRBV9; 8 bases are shared with TRBD2. V trimming: 0 bases; J trimming: 5 bases; junction bases outside the gene matches: 5. The germline V gene has CDR1 SGDLS and CDR2 YYNGEE. This CDR3 contains 15 residues.

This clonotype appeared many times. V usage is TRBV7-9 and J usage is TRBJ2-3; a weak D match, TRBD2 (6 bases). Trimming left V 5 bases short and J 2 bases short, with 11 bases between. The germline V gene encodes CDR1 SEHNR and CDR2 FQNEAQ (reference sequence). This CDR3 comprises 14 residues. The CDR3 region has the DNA TGTGCCAGCAGCCGGGACTCCCACACAGATACGCAGTATTTT. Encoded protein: CASSRDSHTDTQYF.

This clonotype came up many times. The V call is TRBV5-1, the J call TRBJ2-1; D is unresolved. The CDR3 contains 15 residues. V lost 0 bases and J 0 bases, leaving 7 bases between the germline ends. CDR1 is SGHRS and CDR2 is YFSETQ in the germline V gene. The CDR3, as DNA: TGCGCCAGCAGCTTGGCCATGGGCTCCTACAATGAGCAGTTCTTC. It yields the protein CASSLAMGSYNEQFF.

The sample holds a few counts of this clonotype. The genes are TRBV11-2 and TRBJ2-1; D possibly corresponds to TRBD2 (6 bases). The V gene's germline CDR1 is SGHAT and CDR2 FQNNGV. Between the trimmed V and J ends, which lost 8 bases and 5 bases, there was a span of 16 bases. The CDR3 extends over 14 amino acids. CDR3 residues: CASGGTLGHNEQFF. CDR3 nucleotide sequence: TGTGCCAGCGGAGGGACCTTAGGGCACAATGAGCAGTTCTTC.

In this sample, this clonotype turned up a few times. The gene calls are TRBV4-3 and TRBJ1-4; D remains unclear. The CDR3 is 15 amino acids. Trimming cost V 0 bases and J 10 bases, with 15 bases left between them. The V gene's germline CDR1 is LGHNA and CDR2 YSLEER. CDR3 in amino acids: CASSQDLGYGGKLFF. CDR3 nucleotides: TGCGCCAGCAGCCAAGATCTGGGTTACGGAGGAAAACTGTTTTTT.

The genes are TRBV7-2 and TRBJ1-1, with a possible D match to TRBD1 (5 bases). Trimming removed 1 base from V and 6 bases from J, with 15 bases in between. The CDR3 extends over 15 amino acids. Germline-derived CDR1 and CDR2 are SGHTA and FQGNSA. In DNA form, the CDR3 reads TGTGCCAGCAGCTTAGGGTGGCAGGGAAGATCTGAAGCTTTCTTT. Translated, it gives CASSLGWQGRSEAFF.

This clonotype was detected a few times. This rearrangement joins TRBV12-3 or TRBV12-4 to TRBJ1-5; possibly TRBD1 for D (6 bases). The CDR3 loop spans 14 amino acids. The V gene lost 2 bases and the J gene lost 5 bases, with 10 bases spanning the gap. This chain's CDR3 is CASSLTGRHQPQHF. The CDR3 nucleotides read TGTGCCAGCAGTTTAACAGGGCGCCATCAGCCCCAGCATTTT.

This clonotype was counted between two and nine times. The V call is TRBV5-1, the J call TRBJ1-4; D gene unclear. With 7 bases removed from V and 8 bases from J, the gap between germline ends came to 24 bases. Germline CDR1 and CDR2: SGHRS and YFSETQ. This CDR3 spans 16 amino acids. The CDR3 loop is CASSPERTTRVEKLFF. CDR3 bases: TGCGCCAGCTCCCCGGAGAGGACTACACGGGTGGAAAAACTGTTTTTT.